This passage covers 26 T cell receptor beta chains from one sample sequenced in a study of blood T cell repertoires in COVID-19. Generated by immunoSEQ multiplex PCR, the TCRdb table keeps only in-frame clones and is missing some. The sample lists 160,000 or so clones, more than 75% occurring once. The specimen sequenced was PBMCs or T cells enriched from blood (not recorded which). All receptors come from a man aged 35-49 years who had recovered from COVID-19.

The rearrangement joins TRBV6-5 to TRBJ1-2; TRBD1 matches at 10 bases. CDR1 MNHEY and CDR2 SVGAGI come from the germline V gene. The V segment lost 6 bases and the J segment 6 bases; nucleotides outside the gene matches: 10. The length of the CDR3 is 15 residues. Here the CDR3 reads CASRYPGQGRDGYTF. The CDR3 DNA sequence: TGTGCCAGCAGATACCCGGGACAGGGGAGAGATGGCTACACCTTC.

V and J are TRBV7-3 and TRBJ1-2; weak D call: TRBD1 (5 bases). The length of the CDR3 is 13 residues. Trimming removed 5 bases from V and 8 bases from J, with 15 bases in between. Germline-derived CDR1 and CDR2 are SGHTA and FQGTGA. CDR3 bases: TGTGCCAGCAGCCCTACTGGCAGGGAAGGCTACACCTTC. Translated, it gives CASSPTGREGYTF.

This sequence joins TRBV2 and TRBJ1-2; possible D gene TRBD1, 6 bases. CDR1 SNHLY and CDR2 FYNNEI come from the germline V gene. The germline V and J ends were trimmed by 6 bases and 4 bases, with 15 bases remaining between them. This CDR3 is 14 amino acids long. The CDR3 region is CASRQDSILYGYTF. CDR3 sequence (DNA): TGTGCCAGCAGGCAGGACAGTATTCTCTATGGCTACACCTTC. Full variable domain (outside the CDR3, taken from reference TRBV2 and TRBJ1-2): EPEVTQTPSHQVTQMGQEVILRCVPISNHLYFYWYRQILGQKVEFLVSFYNNEISEKSEIFDDQFSVERPDGSNFTLKIRSTKLEDSAMYFCASRQDSILYGYTFGSGTRLTVV.

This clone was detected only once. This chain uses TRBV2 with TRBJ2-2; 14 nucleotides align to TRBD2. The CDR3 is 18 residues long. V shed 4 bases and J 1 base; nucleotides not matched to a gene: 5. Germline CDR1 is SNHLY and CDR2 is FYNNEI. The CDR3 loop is CASSGPGLAGGNTGELFF. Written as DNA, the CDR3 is TGTGCCAGCAGTGGCCCCGGACTAGCGGGGGGGAACACCGGGGAGCTGTTTTTT.

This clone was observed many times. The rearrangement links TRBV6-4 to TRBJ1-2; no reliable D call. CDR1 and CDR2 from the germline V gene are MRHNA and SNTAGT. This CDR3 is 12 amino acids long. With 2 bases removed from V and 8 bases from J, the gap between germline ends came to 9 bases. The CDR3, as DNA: TGTGCCAGCAGTGACAAGCCGGGGGGCTACACCTTC. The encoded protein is CASSDKPGGYTF.

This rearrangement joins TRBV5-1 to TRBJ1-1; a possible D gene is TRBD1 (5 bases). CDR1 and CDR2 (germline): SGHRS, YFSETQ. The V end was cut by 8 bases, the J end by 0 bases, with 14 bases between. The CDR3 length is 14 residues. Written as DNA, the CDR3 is TGCGCCAGTCATTCAGGGTTCATGAACACTGAAGCTTTCTTT. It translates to CASHSGFMNTEAFF.

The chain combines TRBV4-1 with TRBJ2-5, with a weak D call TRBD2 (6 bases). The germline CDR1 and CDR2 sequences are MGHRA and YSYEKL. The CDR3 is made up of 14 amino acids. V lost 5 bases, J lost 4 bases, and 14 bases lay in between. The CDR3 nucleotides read TGCGCCAGCAGCGGTATGGGACTTTCAGAGACCCAGTACTTC. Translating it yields CASSGMGLSETQYF.

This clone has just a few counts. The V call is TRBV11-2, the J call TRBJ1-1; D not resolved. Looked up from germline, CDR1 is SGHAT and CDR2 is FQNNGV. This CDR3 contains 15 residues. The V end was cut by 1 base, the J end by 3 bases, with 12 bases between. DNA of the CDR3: TGTGCCAGCAGCTTAGGTGAGGGCGCGCACACTGAAGCTTTCTTT. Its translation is CASSLGEGAHTEAFF. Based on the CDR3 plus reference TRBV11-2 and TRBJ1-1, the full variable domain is EAGVAQSPRYKIIEKRQSVAFWCNPISGHATLYWYQQILGQGPKLLIQFQNNGVVDDSQLPKDRFSAERLKGVDSTLKIQPAKLEDSAVYLCASSLGEGAHTEAFFGQGTRLTVV.

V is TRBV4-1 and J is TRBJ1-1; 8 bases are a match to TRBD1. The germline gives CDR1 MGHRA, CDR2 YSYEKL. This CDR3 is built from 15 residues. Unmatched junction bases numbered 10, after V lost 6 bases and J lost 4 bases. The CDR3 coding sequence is TGCGCCAGCAGGGGGACAGGAGGGAGGAGCACTGAAGCTTTCTTT. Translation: CASRGTGGRSTEAFF.

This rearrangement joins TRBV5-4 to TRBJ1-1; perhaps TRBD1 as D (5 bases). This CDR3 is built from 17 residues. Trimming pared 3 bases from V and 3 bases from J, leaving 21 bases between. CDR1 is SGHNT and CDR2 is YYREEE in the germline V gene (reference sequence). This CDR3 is CASSSTPFWGRDTEAFF. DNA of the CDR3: TGTGCCAGCAGCTCTACCCCCTTTTGGGGGAGGGACACTGAAGCTTTCTTT.

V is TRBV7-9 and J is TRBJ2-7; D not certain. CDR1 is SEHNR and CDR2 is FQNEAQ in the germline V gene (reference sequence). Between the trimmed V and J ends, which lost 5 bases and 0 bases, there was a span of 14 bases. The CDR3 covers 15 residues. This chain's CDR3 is CASSEDFLSSYEQYF. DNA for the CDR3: TGTGCCAGCAGCGAAGACTTTTTGAGCTCCTACGAGCAGTACTTC.

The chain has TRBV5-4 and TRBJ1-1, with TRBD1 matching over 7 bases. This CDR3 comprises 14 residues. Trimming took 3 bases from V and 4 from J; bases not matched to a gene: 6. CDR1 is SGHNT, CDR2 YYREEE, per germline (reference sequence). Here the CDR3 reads CASSSGPGGTEAFF. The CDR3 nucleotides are TGTGCCAGCAGCTCGGGACCAGGGGGCACTGAAGCTTTCTTT. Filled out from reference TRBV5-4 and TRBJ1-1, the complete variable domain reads ETGVTQSPTHLIKTRGQQVTLRCSSQSGHNTVSWYQQALGQGPQFIFQYYREEENGRGNFPPRFSGLQFPNYSSELNVNALELDDSALYLCASSSGPGGTEAFFGQGTRLTVV.

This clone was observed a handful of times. The CDR3 DNA reads as TGTGCCAGCTCAGCGCAGGGGGCGCTGGACACTGAAGCTTTCTTT. Encoded protein: CASSAQGALDTEAFF. The chain uses TRBV18 and TRBJ1-1; 8 nucleotides align to TRBD1. V was pared by 5 bases and J by 3 bases, with 8 bases of the junction left unmatched. CDR3 size: 15 residues. The germline V gene encodes CDR1 KGHSH and CDR2 LQKENI.

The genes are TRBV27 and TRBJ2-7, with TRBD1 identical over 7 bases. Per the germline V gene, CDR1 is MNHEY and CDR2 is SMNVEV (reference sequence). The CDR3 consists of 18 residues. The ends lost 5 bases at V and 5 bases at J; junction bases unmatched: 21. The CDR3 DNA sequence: TGTGCCAGCAGTCCCCTAGGACAGGTGGGTAGAATTTTCGACGAGCAGTACGTC. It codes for CASSPLGQVGRIFDEQYV.

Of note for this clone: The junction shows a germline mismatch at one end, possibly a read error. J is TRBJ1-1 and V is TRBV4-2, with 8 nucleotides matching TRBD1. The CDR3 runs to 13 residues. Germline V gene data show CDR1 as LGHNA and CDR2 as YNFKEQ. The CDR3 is CASSQEPGQARLF. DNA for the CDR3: TGTGCCAGCAGCCAAGAACCGGGACAGGCCCGTTTGTTT.

CDR3 residues: CASRSTGPDHTDTQYF. CDR3 coding DNA: TGTGCCAGCAGATCAACAGGGCCGGATCACACAGATACGCAGTATTTT. V gene TRBV9 combines with J gene TRBJ2-3; D is possibly TRBD1 (6 bases). V lost 5 bases to trimming and J lost 2 bases, with 18 bases between them. The CDR3 is made up of 16 amino acids. In germline, CDR1 is SGDLS, CDR2 YYNGEE.

In DNA form, the CDR3 reads TGTGCCAGCAGACAACCAGGGGGGAGGTATGGCTACACCTTC. This translates into CASRQPGGRYGYTF. The chain uses TRBV28 and TRBJ1-2; 7 bases align to TRBD1. Germline V lookup: CDR1 MDHEN, CDR2 SYDVKM. Trimming cost V 6 bases and J 5 bases; bases outside gene matches: 9. The CDR3 consists of 14 residues.

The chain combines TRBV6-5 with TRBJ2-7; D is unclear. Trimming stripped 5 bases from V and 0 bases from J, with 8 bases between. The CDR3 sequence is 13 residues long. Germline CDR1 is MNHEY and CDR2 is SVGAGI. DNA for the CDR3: TGTGCCAGCAGTCCTCCTACCTCCTACGAGCAGTACTTC. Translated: CASSPPTSYEQYF.

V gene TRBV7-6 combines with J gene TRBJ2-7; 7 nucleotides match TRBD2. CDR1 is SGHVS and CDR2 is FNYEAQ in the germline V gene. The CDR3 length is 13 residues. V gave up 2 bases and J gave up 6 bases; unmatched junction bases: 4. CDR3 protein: CASSLYGTTEQYV. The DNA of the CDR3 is TGTGCCAGCAGCTTATATGGGACTACCGAGCAGTACGTC.

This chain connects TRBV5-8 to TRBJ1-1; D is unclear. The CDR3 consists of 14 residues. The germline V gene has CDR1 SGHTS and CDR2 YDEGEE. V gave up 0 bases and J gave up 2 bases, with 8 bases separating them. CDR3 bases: TGTGCCAGCAGCTTGGGTGGTCTAAACACTGAAGCTTTCTTT. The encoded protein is CASSLGGLNTEAFF.

The CDR3 is CASSSNRGNYGYTF. The DNA for the CDR3 is TGCGCCAGCAGCTCCAACAGGGGGAACTATGGCTACACCTTC. V gene TRBV5-1 combines with J gene TRBJ1-2; TRBD1 matches at 8 bases. Germline loops: CDR1 SGHRS, CDR2 YFSETQ. V was pared by 3 bases and J by 2 bases, with 3 bases of the junction left unmatched. The CDR3 extends over 14 amino acids.

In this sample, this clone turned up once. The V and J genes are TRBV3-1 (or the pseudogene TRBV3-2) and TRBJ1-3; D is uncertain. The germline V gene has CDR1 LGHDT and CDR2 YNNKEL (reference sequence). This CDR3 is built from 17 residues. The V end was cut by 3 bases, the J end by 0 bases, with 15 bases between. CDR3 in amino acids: CASSQHSAGISGNTIYF. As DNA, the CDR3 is TGTGCCAGCAGCCAGCACTCTGCGGGGATCTCTGGAAACACCATATATTTT.

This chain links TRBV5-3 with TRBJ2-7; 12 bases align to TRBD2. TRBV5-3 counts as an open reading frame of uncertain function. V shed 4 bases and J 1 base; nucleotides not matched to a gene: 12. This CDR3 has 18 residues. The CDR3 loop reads CARSLEGGLAGLSYEQYF. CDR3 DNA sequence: TGTGCCAGAAGCCTGGAGGGGGGACTAGCGGGTTTGTCCTACGAGCAGTACTTC.

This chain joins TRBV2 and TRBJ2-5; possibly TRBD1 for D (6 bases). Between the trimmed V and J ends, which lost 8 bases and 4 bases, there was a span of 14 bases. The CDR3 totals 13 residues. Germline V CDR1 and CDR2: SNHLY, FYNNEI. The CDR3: CASVYGGIETQYF. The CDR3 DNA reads TGTGCCAGCGTTTATGGGGGCATAGAGACCCAGTACTTC.

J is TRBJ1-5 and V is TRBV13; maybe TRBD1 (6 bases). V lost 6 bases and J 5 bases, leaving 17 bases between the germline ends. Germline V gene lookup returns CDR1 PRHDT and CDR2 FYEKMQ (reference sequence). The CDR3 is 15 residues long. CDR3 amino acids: CASRVPRGIDQPQHF. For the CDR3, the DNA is TGTGCCAGCAGGGTCCCCAGGGGAATAGATCAGCCCCAGCATTTT.

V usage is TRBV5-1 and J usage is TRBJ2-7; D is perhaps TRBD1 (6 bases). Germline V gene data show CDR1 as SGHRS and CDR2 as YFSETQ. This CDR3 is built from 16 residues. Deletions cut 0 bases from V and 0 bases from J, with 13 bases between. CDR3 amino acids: CASSLGDILSSYEQYF. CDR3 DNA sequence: TGCGCCAGCAGCTTGGGGGACATCCTTAGCTCCTACGAGCAGTACTTC.